This T cell receptor beta chain is drawn from a study of OX40 agonist ivuxolimab in advanced cancers. In the study overall: Ivuxolimab was a fully human IgG2 agonistic monoclonal antibody targeting the costimulatory receptor OX40 (CD134). Partial responses occurred in three dose-escalation patients, of whom one had hepatocellular carcinoma and two had cutaneous melanoma. The paper reports the monotherapy dose-escalation portion (N ≈ 50 patients) of the phase I ivuxolimab trial. The dose-escalation cohort was about 83% male with a mean age of approximately 59 years, ranging from 23 to 79. Intravenous ivuxolimab was administered to patients every 2 weeks at six dose levels: 0.01, 0.1, 0.3, 1.5, 3 and 10 mg/kg. The purpose of peripheral TCRbeta sequencing was to test whether ivuxolimab changed TCR sequence diversity and led to clonal T-cell expansion. Patients were allowed to have had prior anti-PD-1, anti-PD-L1 or anti-CTLA-4 therapy, and roughly two fifths of the dose-escalation patients had been treated with checkpoint inhibitors. Of the roughly 51 patients in dose escalation, about 20 had hepatocellular carcinoma, roughly 15 had melanoma, 9 had renal cell carcinoma and 9 had head and neck cancer. General conclusions and limits of the study: Partial responders in the 0.1-3.0 mg/kg groups had among the lowest normalized peripheral clonal expansion, especially among CD8+ T cells. At doses of 0.1 to 3.0 mg/kg, clonal expansion of both CD4+ and CD8+ T cells in blood was seen between baseline and week 6. After ivuxolimab, expanded clones were on average more numerous among CD8+ T cells than among CD4+ T cells. Low levels of normalized T-cell clonal expansion were also seen in some patients who did not respond. The antigen specificity of the clonally expanded peripheral T cells was not determined.

To sequence the TCRbeta CDR3 region, genomic DNA was isolated from the sorted cells. TCRbeta CDR3 regions were sequenced using the immunoSEQ Assay. TCRdb took this table from immuneACCESS and kept in-frame rearrangements with V and J called. Such tables lack part of the clones; where checked against another copy, unresolved V genes explain under half of the gap, and the rest is unexplained. This sample gives 40,000 to 55,000 clones in total; approximately 85% of them show up just once. The ten largest clones add up to approximately 3.5% of the sample. As concerns this clone: Its antigen is not yet known. Per-nucleotide qualities are absent, and no much larger clonotype sits a single base away.

Patients with a history of autoimmune disease or receiving systemic immunosuppression were excluded from the trial. Peripheral blood for TCR sequencing was collected from all dose cohorts at baseline, on cycle 4 day 1, and on cycle 7 day 1. Samples came from an open-label, multicenter, first-in-human phase I dose-escalation trial of ivuxolimab. Adults with locally advanced or metastatic head and neck squamous cell, hepatocellular, melanoma or renal cell carcinoma were enrolled in the trial. Before TCR sequencing, CD4+ T cells and CD8+ T cells were sorted from peripheral blood as separate populations. The material was CD4+ or CD8+ T cells sorted from blood, obtained in a trial of the OX40 agonist ivuxolimab. This receptor was identified in an adult with an advanced solid tumor such as melanoma, head and neck, liver or kidney cancer.

Here the CDR3 is given as CASSPWGADIQYF. The sequenced DNA: TGTGCCAGCAGCCCTTGGGGGGCGGACATTCAGTACTTC. The V gene is TRBV5-4 and the J gene is TRBJ2-4, with the D call tentatively TRBD1 or TRBD2, each fitting 6 bases. CDR1 and CDR2 are drawn from the germline V gene (reference sequence): SGHNT, YYREEE. V and J are truncated by 4 bases and 8 bases respectively, leaving an intervening sequence of 13 bases. Spanning cysteine to phenylalanine, the CDR3 consists of 13 amino acids. CDR3 DNA only is kept here, 39 bases in frame from base 1.